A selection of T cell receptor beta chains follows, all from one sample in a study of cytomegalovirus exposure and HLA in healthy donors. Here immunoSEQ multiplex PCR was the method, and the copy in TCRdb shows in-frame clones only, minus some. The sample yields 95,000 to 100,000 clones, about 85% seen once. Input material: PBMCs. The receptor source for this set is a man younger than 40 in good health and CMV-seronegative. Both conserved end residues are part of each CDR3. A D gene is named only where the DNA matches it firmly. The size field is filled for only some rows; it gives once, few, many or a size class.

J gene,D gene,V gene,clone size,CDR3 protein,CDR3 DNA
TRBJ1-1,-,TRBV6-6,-,CASSYFTQNTEAFF,TGTGCCAGCAGTTACTTCACTCAGAACACTGAAGCTTTCTTT
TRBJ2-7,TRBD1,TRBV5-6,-,CASSLARQGSYEQYF,TGTGCCAGCAGCTTGGCTCGACAGGGCTCCTACGAGCAGTACTTC
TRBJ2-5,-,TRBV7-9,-,CASGPVKTQYF,TGTGCCAGCGGCCCCGTAAAGACCCAGTACTTC
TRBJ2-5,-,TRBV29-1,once,CSGGTKIQETQYF,TGCAGCGGGGGGACAAAGATCCAAGAGACCCAGTACTTC
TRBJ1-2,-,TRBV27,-,CASPGGYTF,TGTGCCAGCCCGGGAGGCTACACCTTC
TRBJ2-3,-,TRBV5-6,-,CASSLVLSTDTQYF,TGTGCCAGCAGCTTGGTTCTCAGCACAGATACGCAGTATTTT
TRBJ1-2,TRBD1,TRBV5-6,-,CASSLVRQGSFGGYTF,TGTGCCAGCAGCTTGGTACGACAGGGAAGTTTTGGTGGCTACACCTTC
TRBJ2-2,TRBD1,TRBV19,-,CASIQTGGLSGELFF,TGTGCCAGTATCCAGACAGGGGGCTTATCCGGGGAGCTGTTTTTT
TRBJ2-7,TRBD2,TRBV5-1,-,CASSSSLAGAYEQYF,TGCGCCAGCAGCTCTTCACTGGCGGGAGCCTACGAGCAGTACTTC
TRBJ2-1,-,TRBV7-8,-,CASSLRESSYNEQFF,TGTGCCAGCAGCTTAAGGGAGAGCTCCTACAATGAGCAGTTCTTC
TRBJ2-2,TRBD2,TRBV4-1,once,CASSQGTSGLAGGAGELFF,TGCGCCAGCAGCCAGGGGACTTCTGGACTAGCGGGAGGAGCCGGGGAGCTGTTTTTT
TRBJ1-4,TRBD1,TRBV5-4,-,CASSLTGGPNEKLFF,TGTGCCAGCAGCTTAACAGGGGGGCCTAATGAAAAACTGTTTTTT
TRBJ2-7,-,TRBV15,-,CATSRASRYEQYF,TGTGCCACCAGCAGAGCCTCCCGTTACGAGCAGTACTTC
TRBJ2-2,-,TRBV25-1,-,CASTPRDRNTGELFF,TGTGCCAGCACCCCCCGTGACAGAAACACCGGGGAGCTGTTTTTT
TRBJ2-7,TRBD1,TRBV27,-,CASSLSGTGTGEQYF,TGTGCCAGCAGTTTATCCGGGACAGGGACTGGAGAGCAGTACTTC